This entry lists 26 T cell receptor beta chains sequenced from one sample in a study of OX40 agonist ivuxolimab in advanced cancers. The data were produced by immunoSEQ multiplex PCR, yet TCRdb's version contains in-frame clones alone and is incomplete. The sample has about 45,000 clones; 89% are singletons. Sequencing was performed on CD4+ or CD8+ T cells sorted from blood, taken in a trial of the OX40 agonist ivuxolimab. The receptor source for this set is an adult with an advanced solid tumor such as melanoma, head and neck, liver or kidney cancer.

This rearrangement joins TRBV6-5 to TRBJ2-2; the D is unclear. CDR3 length equals 13 residues. Trimming removed 4 bases from V and 1 base from J, with 4 bases in between. Germline loops: CDR1 MNHEY, CDR2 SVGAGI. CDR3 region: CASSSKNTGELFF. CDR3 bases: TGTGCCAGCAGTTCCAAGAACACCGGGGAGCTGTTTTTT.

DNA for the CDR3: TGTGCCAGCAGCTTGGAGGAGTGGCCGTCCACCGGGGAGCTGTTTTTT. Protein: CASSLEEWPSTGELFF. The chain has TRBV5-4 and TRBJ2-2; D is undetermined. CDR3 length equals 16 residues. CDR1 SGHNT and CDR2 YYREEE come from the germline V gene (reference sequence). V was shortened by 0 bases and J by 4 bases, with 13 bases between the two germline ends.

CDR3: CASSLDRWGDYGYTF. The CDR3 DNA reads as TGTGCCAGCAGCTTAGACAGGTGGGGGGACTATGGCTACACCTTC. The J gene is TRBJ1-2, the V gene TRBV7-2, with a weak D call TRBD1 (5 bases). The V gene's germline CDR1 is SGHTA and CDR2 FQGNSA. Trimming stripped 1 base from V and 3 bases from J, with 12 bases between. CDR3 size: 15 residues.

The V call is TRBV29-1, the J call TRBJ1-3; a weak D match, TRBD1 (5 bases). Germline values: CDR1 SQVTM, CDR2 ANQGSEA. The CDR3 has 15 residues. Trimming shortened V by 3 bases and J by 2 bases, and 14 bases separated the two germline ends. For the CDR3, the DNA is TGCAGCGTTGACTCTGGGGCCCCAACTGGAAACACCATATATTTT. Translation gives CSVDSGAPTGNTIYF.

V gene TRBV25-1 combines with J gene TRBJ1-2; D gene unclear. This CDR3 is 14 amino acids long. Trimming took off 0 bases at V and 2 bases at J, with 7 bases between the two ends. Germline loops: CDR1 MGHDK, CDR2 SYGVNS. DNA of the CDR3: TGTGCCAGCAGTGAATACTCCGGCAACTATGGCTACACCTTC. Protein product: CASSEYSGNYGYTF.

The chain has TRBV4-1 and TRBJ1-3; no firm D call. The CDR3 is 12 residues long. CDR1 and CDR2 from the germline V gene are MGHRA and YSYEKL. The V and J ends lost 6 bases and 1 base respectively, with 4 bases between them. CDR3 sequence reads: CASSRSGNTIYF. CDR3 sequence (DNA): TGCGCCAGCAGTCGTTCTGGAAACACCATATATTTT.

The chain employs TRBV11-2 and TRBJ2-7, with D unresolved. V was clipped by 8 bases and J by 2 bases, with 7 bases between them. The CDR3 is made up of 11 amino acids. CDR1 is SGHAT and CDR2 is FQNNGV in the germline V gene. CDR3 residues: CASRNAYEQYF. The CDR3 coding sequence is TGTGCCAGCCGAAATGCCTACGAGCAGTACTTC.

This chain connects TRBV2 to TRBJ2-1; TRBD2 might be the D (7 bases). Germline V gene data show CDR1 as SNHLY and CDR2 as FYNNEI. Trimming removed 6 bases from V and 7 bases from J, with 25 bases in between. This CDR3 has 17 residues. The CDR3 spells CASRRERGGGLSNEQFF. In DNA, the CDR3 is TGTGCCAGCAGGAGGGAGCGGGGAGGGGGATTAAGTAATGAGCAGTTCTTC.

This rearrangement joins TRBV11-1 to TRBJ2-3, with D possibly TRBD2 on 6 matching bases. CDR1 is SGHAT and CDR2 is FQDESV in the germline V gene (reference sequence). There are 14 residues in the CDR3. V lost 5 bases, J lost 0 bases, and 9 bases lay in between. CDR3 in amino acids: CASSQGTSTDTQYF. CDR3 nucleotide sequence: TGTGCCAGCAGCCAAGGGACTAGCACAGATACGCAGTATTTT.

The chain couples TRBV7-6 to TRBJ2-7; 12 nucleotides agree with TRBD1. The CDR3 runs 16 residues. The germline gives CDR1 SGHVS, CDR2 FNYEAQ. V dropped 4 bases and J dropped 7; count of bases not matched to a gene: 11. This chain's CDR3 is CASSSPLGQGAEEQYF. CDR3 nucleotide sequence: TGTGCCAGCAGCTCCCCACTGGGACAGGGGGCTGAGGAGCAGTACTTC.

This clone was seen only once. V is TRBV19 and J is TRBJ2-7; 10 nucleotides agree with TRBD2. V was pared by 3 bases and J by 3 bases, with 14 bases of the junction left unmatched. In germline, CDR1 is LNHDA, CDR2 SQIVND (reference sequence). This CDR3 comprises 18 residues. The CDR3 reads CASSILLAGVSEGYEQYF. In DNA, the CDR3 is TGTGCCAGTAGTATCCTTCTAGCGGGAGTCAGTGAAGGCTACGAGCAGTACTTC.

The genes are TRBV5-1 and TRBJ2-3; the D is unclear. CDR3 size: 13 residues. Germline lookup yields CDR1 SGHRS and CDR2 YFSETQ. Trimming removed 4 bases at V and 4 bases at J, with 10 bases between. In DNA, the CDR3 is TGCGCCAGCAGCCAGGAGTTAGCAGATACGCAGTATTTT. Translated: CASSQELADTQYF.

J is TRBJ1-1 and V is TRBV7-9, with 8 nucleotides matching TRBD1. The length of the CDR3 is 12 residues. In germline, CDR1 is SEHNR, CDR2 FQNEAQ (reference sequence). With 3 bases clipped from V and 10 bases from J, the junction kept 4 bases outside the gene matches. CDR3 protein: CASSLPGQGAFF. CDR3 nucleotides: TGTGCCAGCAGCTTGCCCGGACAGGGAGCTTTCTTT.

The table lists this clone with a count of one. The chain carries TRBV27 and TRBJ1-5; tentative D call: TRBD1 (6 bases). The CDR3 sequence is 15 residues long. V lost 6 bases, J lost 1 base, and 13 bases lay in between. CDR1 is MNHEY and CDR2 is SMNVEV in the germline V gene (reference sequence). CDR3 sequence: CASSFEGVSNQPQHF. Here the CDR3 DNA reads TGTGCCAGCAGCTTTGAGGGGGTGAGCAATCAGCCCCAGCATTTT.

V and J are TRBV27 and TRBJ2-5; D gene ambiguous. V lost 5 bases, J lost 5 bases, and 18 bases lay in between. The V gene's germline CDR1 is MNHEY and CDR2 SMNVEV (reference sequence). The CDR3 extends over 15 amino acids. In DNA form, the CDR3 reads TGTGCCAGCAGTCCCCTCCCCCGTCCAGGCGAGACCCAGTACTTC. As protein: CASSPLPRPGETQYF.

V is TRBV28 and J is TRBJ2-6; a possible D gene is TRBD1 (6 bases). The germline V gene encodes CDR1 MDHEN and CDR2 SYDVKM. This CDR3 spans 19 amino acids. Trimming took off 6 bases at V and 3 bases at J, with 24 bases between the two ends. In DNA, the CDR3 is TGTGCCAGCAGGGCGGTGACAGGTCTGGGAATGAATGGGGCCAACGTCCTGACTTTC. Residues: CASRAVTGLGMNGANVLTF.

The chain combines TRBV5-1 with TRBJ2-7; D not resolved. Germline V CDR1 and CDR2: SGHRS, YFSETQ. Trimming removed 6 bases at V and 2 bases at J, with 15 bases between. The CDR3 covers 14 residues. CDR3 loop: CASTPSGGPYEQYF. The CDR3 nucleotides are TGCGCCAGCACCCCGTCGGGTGGGCCCTACGAGCAGTACTTC.

Notes on this clone: Germline and junction disagree at one end, which may indicate a read error. The chain joins TRBV27 to TRBJ2-7; possibly TRBD2 for D (5 bases). Looked up from germline, CDR1 is MNHEY and CDR2 is SMNVEV (reference sequence). CDR3 length: 14 residues. In nucleotides, the CDR3 is TGTGCCGGCAGGTCACGGTCAGACTACTACGAGCAGTACTTC. Encoded protein: CAGRSRSDYYEQYF.

The chain has TRBV6-1 and TRBJ2-3; 8 bases line up with TRBD2. This CDR3 region has 15 residues. V shed 5 bases and J 6 bases; nucleotides not matched to a gene: 10. The germline CDR1 and CDR2 sequences are MNHNS and SASEGT. The CDR3 DNA reads TGTGCCAGCAGTCCTACTAGCGGAGATTGGGATACGCAGTATTTT. It yields the protein CASSPTSGDWDTQYF.

J is TRBJ1-1 and V is TRBV29-1, with D unresolved. From germline, CDR1 is SQVTM and CDR2 ANQGSEA. The V and J ends lost 4 bases and 10 bases respectively, with 10 bases between them. This CDR3 comprises 10 residues. CDR3 coding DNA: TGCAGCGTTGTAGGTCCTGGAGCTTTCTTT. Its protein product is CSVVGPGAFF.

The chain links TRBV27 to TRBJ2-1, with a tentative D call TRBD1 (6 bases). Trimming shortened V by 3 bases and J by 6 bases, and 12 bases separated the two germline ends. Germline lookup yields CDR1 MNHEY and CDR2 SMNVEV (reference sequence). This CDR3 is built from 14 residues. DNA of the CDR3: TGTGCCAGCAGTTTCCTTGACAGGAGCAATGAGCAGTTCTTC. Encoded protein: CASSFLDRSNEQFF.

This sequence joins TRBV27 and TRBJ1-1, with TRBD1 as a possible D gene (5 bases). CDR1 is MNHEY and CDR2 is SMNVEV in the germline V gene (reference sequence). The V gene lost 6 bases and the J gene lost 1 base, with 9 bases spanning the gap. This CDR3 spans 13 amino acids. The CDR3 region is CASRLTENTEAFF. CDR3 bases: TGTGCCAGCAGGCTGACAGAGAACACTGAAGCTTTCTTT.

The chain combines TRBV18 with TRBJ2-1, with D possibly being TRBD2 (6 bases). The germline CDR1 and CDR2 sequences are KGHSH and LQKENI. The CDR3 has 15 amino acids. V was cut by 3 bases and J by 9 bases, with 18 bases left in between. CDR3 sequence (DNA): TGTGCCAGCTCACCGCTCGACGGAGGGTTGGGTGAGCAGTTCTTC. Translated, it gives CASSPLDGGLGEQFF. The full variable domain, completed using reference TRBV18 and TRBJ2-1, is NAGVMQNPRHLVRRRGQEARLRCSPMKGHSHVYWYRQLPEEGLKFMVYLQKENIIDESGMPKERFSAEFPKEGPSILRIQQVVRGDSAAYFCASSPLDGGLGEQFFGPGTRLTVL.

V gene TRBV7-9 combines with J gene TRBJ1-1; D is perhaps TRBD1 (5 bases). The CDR3 is made up of 16 amino acids. Per germline, CDR1 SEHNR and CDR2 FQNEAQ (reference sequence). V was clipped by 5 bases and J by 3 bases, with 19 bases between them. As DNA, the CDR3 is TGTGCCAGCAGCCCCGCCGGGACGGTAAAAGACACTGAAGCTTTCTTT. This encodes CASSPAGTVKDTEAFF.

The CDR3 DNA reads as TGTGCCAGCTGTTGGTGGCCGAGGGCTTCCACCGGGGAGCTGTTTTTT. This encodes CASCWWPRASTGELFF. The rearrangement links TRBV5-6 to TRBJ2-2; perhaps TRBD2 as D (5 bases). Germline V CDR1 and CDR2: SGHDT, YYEEEE. The length of the CDR3 is 16 residues. V lost 7 bases and J lost 4, with 20 bases in between.

The CDR3 protein is CASSWPEQYF. The CDR3 coding sequence is TGTGCCAGCAGTTGGCCCGAGCAGTACTTC. This chain joins TRBV6-1 and TRBJ2-7; unclear D gene. CDR3 size: 10 residues. CDR1 and CDR2 from the germline V gene are MNHNS and SASEGT. Trimming cost V 5 bases and J 6 bases, with 5 bases left between them.